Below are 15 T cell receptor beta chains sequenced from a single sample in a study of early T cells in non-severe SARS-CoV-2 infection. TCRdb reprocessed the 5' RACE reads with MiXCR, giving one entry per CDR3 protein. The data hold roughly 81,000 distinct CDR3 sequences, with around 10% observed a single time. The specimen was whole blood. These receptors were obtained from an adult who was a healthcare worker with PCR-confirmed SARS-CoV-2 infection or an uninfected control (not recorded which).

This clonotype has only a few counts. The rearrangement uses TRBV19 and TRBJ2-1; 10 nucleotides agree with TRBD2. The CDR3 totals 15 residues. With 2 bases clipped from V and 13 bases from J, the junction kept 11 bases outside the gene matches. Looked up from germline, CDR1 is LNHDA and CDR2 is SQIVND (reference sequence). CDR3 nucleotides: TGTGCCAGTAGTATACCTCAAACCGGACTAGCGGTTCAGTTCTTC. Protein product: CASSIPQTGLAVQFF. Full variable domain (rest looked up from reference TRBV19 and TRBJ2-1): DGGITQSPKYLFRKEGQNVTLSCEQNLNHDAMYWYRQDPGQGLRLIYYSQIVNDFQKGDIAEGYSVSREKKESFPLTVTSAQKNPTAFYLCASSIPQTGLAVQFFGPGTRLTVL.

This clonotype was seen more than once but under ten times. The CDR3 DNA follows: TGTGCCAGCAGCCAAGATCTTGGGGATACGCAGTATTTT. Its protein product is CASSQDLGDTQYF. The rearrangement uses TRBV14 and TRBJ2-3; D unclear. This CDR3 region has 13 residues. Looked up from germline, CDR1 is SGHDN and CDR2 is FVKESK. The V end was cut by 0 bases, the J end by 6 bases, with 7 bases between.

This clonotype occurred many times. In nucleotides, the CDR3 is TGCAGTGCTAGTGGGACAGGGGGCCGGTTACAAGAGACCCAGTACTTC. Its translation is CSASGTGGRLQETQYF. This chain connects TRBV20-1 to TRBJ2-5; 12 bases are shared with TRBD1. The CDR3 sequence is 16 residues long. Per the germline V gene, CDR1 is DFQATT and CDR2 is SNEGSKA (reference sequence). Trimming removed 3 bases from V and 2 bases from J; junction bases left unmatched: 7.

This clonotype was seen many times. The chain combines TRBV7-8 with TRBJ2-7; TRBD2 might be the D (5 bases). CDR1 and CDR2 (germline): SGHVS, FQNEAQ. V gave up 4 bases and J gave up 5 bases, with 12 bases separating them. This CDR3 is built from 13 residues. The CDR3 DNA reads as TGTGCCAGCAGCTCCGGGATAAACAACGAGCAGTACTTC. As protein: CASSSGINNEQYF. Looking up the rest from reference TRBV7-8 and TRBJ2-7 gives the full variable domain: GAGVSQSPRYKVAKRGQDVALRCDPISGHVSLFWYQQALGQGPEFLTYFQNEAQLDKSGLPSDRFFAERPEGSVSTLKIQRTQQEDSAVYLCASSSGINNEQYFGPGTRLTVT.

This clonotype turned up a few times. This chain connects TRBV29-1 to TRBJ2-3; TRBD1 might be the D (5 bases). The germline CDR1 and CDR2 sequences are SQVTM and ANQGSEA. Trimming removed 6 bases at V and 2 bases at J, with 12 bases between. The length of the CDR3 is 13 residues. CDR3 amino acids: CSVRQKPTDTQYF. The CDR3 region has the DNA TGCAGCGTCCGACAGAAGCCCACAGATACGCAGTATTTT.

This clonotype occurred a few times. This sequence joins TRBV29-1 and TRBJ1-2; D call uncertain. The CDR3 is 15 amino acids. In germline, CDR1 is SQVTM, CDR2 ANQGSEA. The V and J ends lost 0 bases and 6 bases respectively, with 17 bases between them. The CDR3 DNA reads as TGCAGCGTTGAAGATGCTCCCTGGTTGGGGAATGGCTACACCTTC. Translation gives CSVEDAPWLGNGYTF.

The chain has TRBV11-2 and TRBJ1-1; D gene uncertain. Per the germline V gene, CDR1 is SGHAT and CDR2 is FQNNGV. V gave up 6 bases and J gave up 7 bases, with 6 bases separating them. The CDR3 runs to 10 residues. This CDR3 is CASSNNEAFF. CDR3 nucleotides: TGTGCCAGCAGTAATAATGAAGCTTTCTTT.

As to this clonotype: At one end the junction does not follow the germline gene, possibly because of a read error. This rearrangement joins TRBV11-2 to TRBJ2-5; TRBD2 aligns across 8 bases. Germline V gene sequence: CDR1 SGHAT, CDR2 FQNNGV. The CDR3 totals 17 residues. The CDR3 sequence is CAGSSEMGLVGRETQYF. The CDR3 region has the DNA TGTGCCGGCAGCTCGGAAATGGGACTAGTTGGTCGAGAGACCCAGTACTTC.

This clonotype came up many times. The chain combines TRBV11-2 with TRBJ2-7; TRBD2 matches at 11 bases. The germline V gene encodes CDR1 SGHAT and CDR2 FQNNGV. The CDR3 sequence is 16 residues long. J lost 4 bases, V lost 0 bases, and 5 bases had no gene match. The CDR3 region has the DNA TGTGCCAGCAGCTTAGATTGGGCTAGCGGGGGGTACGAGCAGTACTTC. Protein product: CASSLDWASGGYEQYF.

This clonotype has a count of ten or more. The CDR3 DNA reads TGTGCCAGCACTGATCCCAGTGTCTCCTACGAGCAGTACTTC. This sequence encodes CASTDPSVSYEQYF. This chain joins TRBV5-4 and TRBJ2-7; D is uncertain. The V end lost 6 bases, the J end lost 0 bases, and 13 bases lay between the germline ends. The germline gives CDR1 SGHNT, CDR2 YYREEE (reference sequence). The CDR3 is 14 amino acids.

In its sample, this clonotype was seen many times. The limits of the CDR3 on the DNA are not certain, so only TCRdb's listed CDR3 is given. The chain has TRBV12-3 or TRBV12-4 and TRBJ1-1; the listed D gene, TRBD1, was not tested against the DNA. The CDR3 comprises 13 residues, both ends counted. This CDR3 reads CASSFLAGRVVSF.

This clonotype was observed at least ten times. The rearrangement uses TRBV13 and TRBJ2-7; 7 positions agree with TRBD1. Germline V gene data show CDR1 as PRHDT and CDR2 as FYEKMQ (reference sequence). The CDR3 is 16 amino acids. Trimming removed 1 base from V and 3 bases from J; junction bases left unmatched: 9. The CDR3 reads CASSLVYGQDNYEQYF. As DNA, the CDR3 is TGTGCCAGCAGCTTAGTATATGGACAGGACAACTACGAGCAGTACTTC.

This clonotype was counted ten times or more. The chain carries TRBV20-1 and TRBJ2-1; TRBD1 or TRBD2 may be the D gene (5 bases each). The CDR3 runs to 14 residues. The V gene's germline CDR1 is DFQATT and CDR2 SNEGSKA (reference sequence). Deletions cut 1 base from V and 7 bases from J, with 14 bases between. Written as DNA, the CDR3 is TGCAGTGCTAGAGGAGGGACGGTTCGGAATGAGCAGTTCTTC. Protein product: CSARGGTVRNEQFF.

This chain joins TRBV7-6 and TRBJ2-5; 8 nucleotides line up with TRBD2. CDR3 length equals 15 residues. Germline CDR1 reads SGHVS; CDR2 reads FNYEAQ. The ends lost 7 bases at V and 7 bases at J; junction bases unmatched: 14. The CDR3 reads CASTPSGQAIGTQYF. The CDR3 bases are TGTGCCAGCACCCCTAGCGGGCAGGCAATAGGGACCCAGTACTTC.

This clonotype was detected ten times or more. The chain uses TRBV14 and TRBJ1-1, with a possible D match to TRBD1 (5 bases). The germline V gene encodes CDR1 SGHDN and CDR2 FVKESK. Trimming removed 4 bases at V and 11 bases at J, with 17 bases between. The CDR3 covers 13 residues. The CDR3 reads CASSLAGTRGAFF. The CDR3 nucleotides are TGTGCCAGCAGCCTCGCGGGGACGCGGGGGGCTTTCTTT.